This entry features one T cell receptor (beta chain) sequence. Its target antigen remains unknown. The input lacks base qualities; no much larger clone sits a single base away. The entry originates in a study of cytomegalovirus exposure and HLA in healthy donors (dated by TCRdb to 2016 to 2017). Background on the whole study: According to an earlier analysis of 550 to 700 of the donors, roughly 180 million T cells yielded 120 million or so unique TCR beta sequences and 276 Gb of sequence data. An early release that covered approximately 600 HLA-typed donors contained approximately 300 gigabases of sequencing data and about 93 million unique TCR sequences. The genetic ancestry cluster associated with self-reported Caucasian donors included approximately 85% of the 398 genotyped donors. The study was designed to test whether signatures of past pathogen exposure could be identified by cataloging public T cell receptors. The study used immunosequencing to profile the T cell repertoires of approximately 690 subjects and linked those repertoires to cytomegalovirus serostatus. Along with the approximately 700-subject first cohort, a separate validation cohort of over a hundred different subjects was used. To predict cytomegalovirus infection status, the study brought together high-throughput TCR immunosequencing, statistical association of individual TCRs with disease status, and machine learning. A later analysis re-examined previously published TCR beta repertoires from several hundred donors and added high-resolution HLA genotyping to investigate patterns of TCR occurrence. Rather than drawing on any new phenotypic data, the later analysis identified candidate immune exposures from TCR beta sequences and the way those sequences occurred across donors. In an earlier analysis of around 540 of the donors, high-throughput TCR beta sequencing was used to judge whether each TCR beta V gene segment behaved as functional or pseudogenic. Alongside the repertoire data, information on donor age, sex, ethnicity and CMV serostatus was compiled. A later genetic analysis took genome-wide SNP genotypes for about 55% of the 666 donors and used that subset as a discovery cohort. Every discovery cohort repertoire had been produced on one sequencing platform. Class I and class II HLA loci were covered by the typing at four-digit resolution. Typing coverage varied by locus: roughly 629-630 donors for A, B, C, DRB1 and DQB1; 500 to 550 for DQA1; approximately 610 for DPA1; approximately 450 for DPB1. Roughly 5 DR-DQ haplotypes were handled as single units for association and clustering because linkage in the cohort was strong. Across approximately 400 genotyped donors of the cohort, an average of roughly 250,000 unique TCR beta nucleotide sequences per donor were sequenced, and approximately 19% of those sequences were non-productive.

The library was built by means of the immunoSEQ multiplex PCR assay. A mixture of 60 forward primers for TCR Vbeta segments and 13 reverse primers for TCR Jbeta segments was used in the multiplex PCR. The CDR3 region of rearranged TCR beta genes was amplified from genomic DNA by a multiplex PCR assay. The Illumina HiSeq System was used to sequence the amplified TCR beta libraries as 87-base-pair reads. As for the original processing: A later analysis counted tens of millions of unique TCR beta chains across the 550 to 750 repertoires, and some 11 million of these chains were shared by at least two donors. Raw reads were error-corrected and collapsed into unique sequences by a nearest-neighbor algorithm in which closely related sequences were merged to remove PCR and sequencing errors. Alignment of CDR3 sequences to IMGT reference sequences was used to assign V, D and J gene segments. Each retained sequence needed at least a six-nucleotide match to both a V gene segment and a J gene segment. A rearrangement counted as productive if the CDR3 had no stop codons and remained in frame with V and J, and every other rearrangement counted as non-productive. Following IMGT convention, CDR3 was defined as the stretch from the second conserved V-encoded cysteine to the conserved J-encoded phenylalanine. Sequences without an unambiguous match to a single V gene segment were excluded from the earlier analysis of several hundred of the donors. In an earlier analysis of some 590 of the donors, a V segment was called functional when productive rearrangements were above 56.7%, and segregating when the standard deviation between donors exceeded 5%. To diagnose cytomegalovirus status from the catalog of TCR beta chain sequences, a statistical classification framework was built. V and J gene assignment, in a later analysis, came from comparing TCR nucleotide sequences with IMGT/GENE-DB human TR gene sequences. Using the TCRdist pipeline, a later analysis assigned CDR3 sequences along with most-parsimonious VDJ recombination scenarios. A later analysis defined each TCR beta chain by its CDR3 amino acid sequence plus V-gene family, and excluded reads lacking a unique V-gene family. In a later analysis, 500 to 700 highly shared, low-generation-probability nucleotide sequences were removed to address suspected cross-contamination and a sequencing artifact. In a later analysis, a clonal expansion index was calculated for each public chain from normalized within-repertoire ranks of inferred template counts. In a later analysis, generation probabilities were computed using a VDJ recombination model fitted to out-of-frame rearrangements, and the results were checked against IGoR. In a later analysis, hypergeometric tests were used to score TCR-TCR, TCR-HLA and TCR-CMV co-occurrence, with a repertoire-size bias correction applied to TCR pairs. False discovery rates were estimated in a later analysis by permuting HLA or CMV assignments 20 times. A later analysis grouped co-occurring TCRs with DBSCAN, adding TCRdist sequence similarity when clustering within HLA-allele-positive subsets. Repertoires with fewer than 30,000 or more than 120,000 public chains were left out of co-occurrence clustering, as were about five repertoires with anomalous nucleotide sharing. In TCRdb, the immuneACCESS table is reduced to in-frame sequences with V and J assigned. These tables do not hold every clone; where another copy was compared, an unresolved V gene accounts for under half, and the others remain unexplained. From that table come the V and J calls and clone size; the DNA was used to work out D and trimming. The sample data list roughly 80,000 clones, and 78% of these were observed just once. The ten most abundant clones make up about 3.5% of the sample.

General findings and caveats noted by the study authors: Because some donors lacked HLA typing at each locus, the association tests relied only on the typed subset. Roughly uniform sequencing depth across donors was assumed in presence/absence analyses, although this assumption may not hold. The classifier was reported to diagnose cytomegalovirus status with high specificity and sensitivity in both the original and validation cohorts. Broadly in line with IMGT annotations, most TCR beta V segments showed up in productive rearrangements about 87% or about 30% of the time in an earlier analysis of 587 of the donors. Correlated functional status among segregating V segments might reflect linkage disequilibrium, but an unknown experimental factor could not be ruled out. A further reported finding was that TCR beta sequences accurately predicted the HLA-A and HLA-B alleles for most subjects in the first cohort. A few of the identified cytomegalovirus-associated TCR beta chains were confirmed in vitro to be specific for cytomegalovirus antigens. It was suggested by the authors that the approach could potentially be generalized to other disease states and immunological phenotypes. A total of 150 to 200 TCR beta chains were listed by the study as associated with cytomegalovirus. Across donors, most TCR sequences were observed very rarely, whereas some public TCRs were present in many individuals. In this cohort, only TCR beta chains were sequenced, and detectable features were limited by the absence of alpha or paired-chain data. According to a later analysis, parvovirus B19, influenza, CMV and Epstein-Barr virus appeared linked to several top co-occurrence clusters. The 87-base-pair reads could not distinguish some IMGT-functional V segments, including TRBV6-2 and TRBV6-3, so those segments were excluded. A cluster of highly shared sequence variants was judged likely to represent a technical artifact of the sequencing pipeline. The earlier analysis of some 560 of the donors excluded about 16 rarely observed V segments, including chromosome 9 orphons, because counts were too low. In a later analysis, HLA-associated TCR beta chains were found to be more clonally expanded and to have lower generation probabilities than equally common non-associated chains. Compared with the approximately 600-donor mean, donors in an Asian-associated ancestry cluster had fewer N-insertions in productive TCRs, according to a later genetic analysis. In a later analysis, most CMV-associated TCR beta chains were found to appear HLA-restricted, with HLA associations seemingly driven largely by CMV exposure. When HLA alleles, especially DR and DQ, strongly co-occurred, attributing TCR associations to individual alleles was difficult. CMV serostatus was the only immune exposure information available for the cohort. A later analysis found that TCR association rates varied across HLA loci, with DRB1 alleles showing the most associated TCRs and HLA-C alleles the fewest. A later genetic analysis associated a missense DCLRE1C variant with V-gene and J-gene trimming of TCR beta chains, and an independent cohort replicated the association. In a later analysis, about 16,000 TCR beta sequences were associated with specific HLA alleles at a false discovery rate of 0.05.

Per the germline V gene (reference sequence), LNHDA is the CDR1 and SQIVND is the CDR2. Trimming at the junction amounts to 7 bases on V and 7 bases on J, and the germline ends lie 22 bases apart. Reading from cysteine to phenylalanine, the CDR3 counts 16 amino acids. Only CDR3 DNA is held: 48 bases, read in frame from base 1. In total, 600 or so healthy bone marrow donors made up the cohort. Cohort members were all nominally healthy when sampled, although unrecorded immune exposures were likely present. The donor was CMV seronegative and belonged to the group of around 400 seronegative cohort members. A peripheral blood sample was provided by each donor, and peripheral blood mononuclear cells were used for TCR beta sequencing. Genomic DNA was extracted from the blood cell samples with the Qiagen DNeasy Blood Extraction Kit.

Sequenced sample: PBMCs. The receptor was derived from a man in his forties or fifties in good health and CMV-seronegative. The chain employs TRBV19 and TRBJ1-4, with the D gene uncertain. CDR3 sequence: CASIHSVAGSGEKLFF. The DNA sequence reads TGTGCCAGTATCCACTCCGTTGCGGGAAGCGGTGAAAAACTGTTTTTT. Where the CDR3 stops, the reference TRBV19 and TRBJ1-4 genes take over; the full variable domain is DGGITQSPKYLFRKEGQNVTLSCEQNLNHDAMYWYRQDPGQGLRLIYYSQIVNDFQKGDIAEGYSVSREKKESFPLTVTSAQKNPTAFYLCASIHSVAGSGEKLFFGSGTQLSVL.